The clone carrying this T cell receptor beta chain came up a few times. Antigen specificity is unknown. Some clones are missing from TCRdb's copy, which holds only in-frame ones; the method was immunoSEQ multiplex PCR. The table records about 94,000 clones, about 88% of them present only once. This entry comes from a study of T cell responses to AZD1222 COVID-19 vaccine. Study in general: Second doses were pooled across both intervals (about 4 or about 12 weeks). General study findings and limits: Seropositive AZD1222 recipients at baseline numbered only five or six. Possibly, clonal diversity was underestimated; donors were largely white British and included more females. In all cases, repertoires were sampled only after the peak T cell response.

The CDR3 sequence is 13 residues long. J lost 7 bases, V lost 3 bases, and 6 bases had no gene match. From germline, CDR1 is SGHNT and CDR2 YYREEE (reference sequence). The sample was peripheral blood, taken on day 0 of AZD1222 vaccination. This TCR derives from an adult in good health. The genes are TRBV5-4 and TRBJ1-2; 7 bases map to TRBD1. CDR3 region: CASSSTGFGGYTF. As DNA, the CDR3 is TGTGCCAGCAGCTCGACAGGGTTCGGTGGCTACACCTTC.